A selection of T cell receptor beta chains follows, all from one sample in a study of cytomegalovirus exposure and HLA in healthy donors. The assay was immunoSEQ multiplex PCR, and TCRdb's table has in-frame clones only and misses some. This sample yields over 110,000 clones, of which roughly 80% are seen a single time; under 5% belongs to the top ten. The sample taken for sequencing was PBMCs. Receptors originate from a man aged 35 to 55 in good health and CMV-seronegative. CDR3s include the opening cysteine and the closing phenylalanine or tryptophan.

V	CDR3
TRBV10-3	CAISAGGLLYEQYF
TRBV19	CATRLTNEKLFF
TRBV7-8	CASSPPEGRGKYTGELFF
TRBV9	CASSPQTANGANVLTF
TRBV2	CASTTGTTNEKLFF
TRBV18	CASSLETGGSYGYTF
TRBV2	CASSPLFEQYF
TRBV7-2	CASSPQGYNSPLHF
TRBV9	CASSVEDQGTTGELFF
TRBV27	CASSLSLRTSPDTQYF
TRBV11-2	CASSLSSQGTPYEQYF
TRBV11-2	CASSLVRGFQETQYF
TRBV11-2	CASSFATGGAPYEQYF
TRBV6-5	CASRVGVRAGELFF
TRBV5-4	CASSFQNTEAFF
TRBV7-9	CSSSPRTGEAFF
TRBV25-1	CASSEFEHGNSPLHF
TRBV7-2	CASQRGDRSAQQYF
TRBV12-5	CASGFRVNYGYTF
TRBV6-5	CASRRQGPYEQYF
TRBV6-5	CASSWGQNTEAFF
TRBV9	CASSVGPLQTGNTIYF